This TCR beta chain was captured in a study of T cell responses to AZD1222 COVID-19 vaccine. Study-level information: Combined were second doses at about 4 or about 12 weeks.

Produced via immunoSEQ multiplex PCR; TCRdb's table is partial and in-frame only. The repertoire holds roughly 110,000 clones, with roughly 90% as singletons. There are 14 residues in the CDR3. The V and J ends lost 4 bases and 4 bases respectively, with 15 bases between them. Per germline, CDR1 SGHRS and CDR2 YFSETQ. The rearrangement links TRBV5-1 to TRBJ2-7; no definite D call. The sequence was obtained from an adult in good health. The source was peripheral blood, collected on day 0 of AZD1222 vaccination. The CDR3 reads CASSQTPGTYEQYF. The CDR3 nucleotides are TGCGCCAGCAGCCAGACACCCGGTACGTACGAGCAGTACTTC.